Relative to its sample, the clone carrying this TCR beta chain is large (0.1 to 1%). The antigen is undetermined. The data were obtained in a study of lung T cells in sarcoidosis with Löfgren's syndrome. Study details: Löfgren's syndrome patients were the main repertoire analysis focus. Broader study findings: Recognition of an unidentified sarcoidosis antigen was only suggested. TRBV2 was the preferred pairing partner of TRAV12-1, with similar CDR3s. The most expanded V genes in Löfgren's patients were reportedly TRAV12-1 and TRBV2.

TCRdb reprocessed the reads via MiXCR and lists one record per CDR3 protein. This sample carries 850 to 1,200 distinct CDR3 sequences, 29% of them seen once, and the ten largest clones take about 7.2%. Germline V gene lookup returns CDR1 SGHTA and CDR2 FQGNSA. The CDR3 is 15 amino acids. Trimming left V 1 base short and J 0 bases short, with 7 bases between. The material sequenced was CD4+ T cells from PBMCs. This clonotype originated in a human donor with sarcoidosis (Löfgren's syndrome or another form), or a control subject (not recorded which). The chain couples TRBV7-2 to TRBJ2-1, with D uncertain. CDR3 residues: CASSLGLSSYNEQFF. CDR3 DNA: TGTGCCAGCAGCTTAGGACTGAGCTCCTACAATGAGCAGTTCTTC.